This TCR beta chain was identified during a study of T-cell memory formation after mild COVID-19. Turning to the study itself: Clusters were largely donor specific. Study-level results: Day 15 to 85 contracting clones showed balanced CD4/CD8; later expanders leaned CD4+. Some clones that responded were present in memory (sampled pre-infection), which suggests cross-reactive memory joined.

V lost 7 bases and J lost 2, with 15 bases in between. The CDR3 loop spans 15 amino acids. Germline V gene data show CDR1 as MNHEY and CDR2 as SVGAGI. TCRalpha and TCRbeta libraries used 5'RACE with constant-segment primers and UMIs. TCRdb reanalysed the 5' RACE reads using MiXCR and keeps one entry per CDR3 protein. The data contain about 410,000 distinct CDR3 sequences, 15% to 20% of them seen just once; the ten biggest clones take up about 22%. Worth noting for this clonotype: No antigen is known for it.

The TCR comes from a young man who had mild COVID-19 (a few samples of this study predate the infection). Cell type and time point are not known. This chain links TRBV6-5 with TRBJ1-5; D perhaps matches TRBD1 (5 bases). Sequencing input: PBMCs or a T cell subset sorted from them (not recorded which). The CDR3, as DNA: TGTGCCAGCAAAAGGGACTTAGGTGGCAATCAGCCCCAGCATTTT. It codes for CASKRDLGGNQPQHF.